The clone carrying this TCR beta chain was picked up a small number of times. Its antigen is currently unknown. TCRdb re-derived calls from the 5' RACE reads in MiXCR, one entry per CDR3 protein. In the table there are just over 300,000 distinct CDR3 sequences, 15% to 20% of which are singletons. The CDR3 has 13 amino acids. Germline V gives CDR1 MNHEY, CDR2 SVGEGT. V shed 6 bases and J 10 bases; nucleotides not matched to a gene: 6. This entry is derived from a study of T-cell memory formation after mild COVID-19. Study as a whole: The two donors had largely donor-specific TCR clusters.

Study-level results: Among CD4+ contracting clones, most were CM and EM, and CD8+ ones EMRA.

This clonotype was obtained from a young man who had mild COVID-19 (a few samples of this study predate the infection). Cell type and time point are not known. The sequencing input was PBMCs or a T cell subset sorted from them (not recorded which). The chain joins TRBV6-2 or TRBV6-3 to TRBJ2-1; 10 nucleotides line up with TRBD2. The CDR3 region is CASSASGGNEQFF. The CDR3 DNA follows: TGTGCCAGCAGCGCTAGCGGGGGTAACGAGCAGTTCTTC.